The clone carrying this T cell receptor (beta chain) appeared a single time. A sample-barcoded 5' primer and a J-beta primer mix were used in a second PCR of about 7 to 12 cycles. TCRdb re-called the 5' RACE reads with MiXCR, one entry per CDR3 protein. The profile shows around 970,000 distinct CDR3 sequences, 51% of them singletons. The sample comes from a study of blood T cells in healthy people across ages. The CDR3 extends over 15 amino acids. V shed 0 bases and J shed 6 bases, with 15 bases lying between them. The germline V gene has CDR1 DFQATT and CDR2 SNEGSKA (reference sequence). The sample was blood. The chain has TRBV20-1 and TRBJ1-5; TRBD1 is a possible D gene (6 bases). The clonotype originates from a woman in her fifties or sixties in good health. CDR3 coding DNA: TGCAGTGCTAGAGACCAAAGGGGGAGGTGTCAGCCCCAGCATTTT. This translates into CSARDQRGRCQPQHF.